The subject of this entry is one T cell receptor beta chain. Its target antigen remains unknown. Mismatch with germline at one junction end may stem from a read error. The library was produced with the immunoSEQ multiplex PCR assay. The hsTCRB Kit was used according to the manufacturer's protocol to amplify rearranged TCR beta chain sequences. Sequencing of TCRB libraries was carried out on an Illumina MiSeq. The study's own analysis went as follows. Demultiplexing, trimming and gene mapping were performed with the kit vendor's proprietary platform. Not all clones reach the TCRdb copy of this immuneACCESS table, which keeps in-frame sequences only. Checked studies attribute under half of the gap to unresolved V genes and leave the rest unexplained. V and J calls and clone size are given by that table; D and trimming were obtained from the DNA. The sample data list 55,000 to 65,000 clones, and about 80% of these were observed just once. The biggest ten clones account for less than 6.5% of the sample.

The meaning of the sample's time point label: week 47, end of study. Every vaccine dose consisted of 300 ug of a 20-mer mutant IDH1 peptide in Montanide, administered subcutaneously together with topical imiquimod. Patients received eight vaccinations in weeks 1, 3, 5, 7, 11, 15, 19 and 23, corresponding to visits V03 through V10. Newly diagnosed WHO grade 3 or 4 IDH1-mutant astrocytomas showing loss of nuclear ATRX were present in the donors. The samples were drawn from NOA16, a multicentre, single-arm, open-label phase I trial in Germany that tested a mutant IDH1 peptide vaccine in humans for the first time. Genomic DNA for TCRB sequencing was isolated from EDTA blood with the DNeasy Blood and Tissue Kit. This sample was taken from a study of a mutant IDH1 vaccine in newly diagnosed glioma (dated by TCRdb to 2020 to 2022). As for the study more broadly: In the chemotherapy-containing groups, vaccination started alongside temozolomide cycles, whereas in patients who had radiotherapy alone it started 4-6 weeks after radiotherapy. Of the approximately 32 treated patients, about 62% were male and around 40% were female, and the mean age was about 40 years. Before enrollment, patients had received standard therapy of radiotherapy alone, temozolomide alone, or radiochemotherapy with temozolomide; most received the combination. Visit V12 was the week-35 safety follow-up and visit V13 was the week-47 end of study. Peripheral blood samples were drawn at six visits, namely V03 (baseline), V05, V07, V10, V12 and V13. For exploratory analyses, roughly 25 treated patients had longitudinal TCRB deep sequencing done wherever samples were available. Study-wide findings and limitations: The authors noted that analyses of patient blood samples could not be reproduced because of sample limitations. Pseudoprogression appeared unrelated to alterations in the top peripheral T cell clonotypes detected by TCRB sequencing. Immune responses induced by the vaccine were seen in roughly 95% of patients across multiple MHC alleles. Availability determined which PBMC samples were chosen for TCRB deep sequencing.

Looking up the germline V gene yields CDR1 MGHRA and CDR2 YSYEKL. The CDR3 numbers 18 residues from cysteine through phenylalanine. Only the CDR3 part of the read is kept: 54 bases, read in frame from the first base. The chain is encoded by TRBV4-1 joined to TRBJ2-1; a weak D assignment points to TRBD1 (6 bases agree). The TCR originated in a man aged 45-65 years with glioma. The material sequenced was PBMCs, taken from a glioma patient whose treatment included an IDH1 peptide vaccine. The sequence in DNA is TGCGCGAGCAGAGTGGGGGCCGCCCTTACTTCTCCTAACAATGAGCAGTTCTTC. It is translated as CASRVGAALTSPNNEQFF.